The rows below give T cell receptor beta chains drawn from one sample of a study of blood T cell repertoires in COVID-19. This table comes from immunoSEQ multiplex PCR, and its TCRdb copy is limited to in-frame clones, with some not included. The repertoire holds about 58,000 clones, with about 88% as singletons. What was sequenced was peripheral blood. The receptors derive from a woman between 55 and 75 years old with active COVID-19. Both conserved end residues are part of each CDR3. The order of the fields is V gene, J gene, CDR3 protein.

>TRBV2|TRBJ2-7
CASSAYGGGGTSYEQYF
>TRBV18|TRBJ2-1
CASSPGNEQFF
>TRBV12-3/TRBV12-4|TRBJ2-1
CASSFSGGEQFF
>TRBV4-1|TRBJ2-3
CASSRSGGPSPDTQYF
>TRBV28|TRBJ1-1
CASIGGRGGTEAFF
>TRBV29-1|TRBJ2-1
CVGSSYNEQFF
>TRBV11-2|TRBJ2-2
CASSQHGGEFTGELFF
>TRBV5-4|TRBJ1-2
CASRLGAGQVYGYTF
>TRBV6-5|TRBJ2-7
CASSYSGGDKLDVQYF
>TRBV19|TRBJ1-4
CASAQGAMGEKLFF
>TRBV6-2/TRBV6-3|TRBJ1-5
CASSYSRGVGQPQHF
>TRBV6-5|TRBJ1-5
CASRLRLGANQPQHF
>TRBV5-1|TRBJ1-1
CASRGWQGDTEAFF
>TRBV9|TRBJ2-1
CASSPEGAGGGNEQFF
>TRBV6-5|TRBJ2-7
CASSSPERHEQYF
>TRBV9|TRBJ2-3
CASSVAPGSNSGGQYF
>TRBV10-1|TRBJ1-1
CASSSGGNTEAFF
>TRBV6-1|TRBJ2-3
CASSVLGANTADTQYF
>TRBV10-1|TRBJ2-1
CASSESGRAEQFF
>TRBV9|TRBJ1-6
CASSVGDRGSPLHF
>TRBV7-3|TRBJ1-5
CASSLGANQPQHF
>TRBV6-5|TRBJ1-4
CASQYTDSEKLFF
>TRBV5-1|TRBJ2-1
CASSAGHNNEQFF
>TRBV19|TRBJ2-3
CASSIGGGGDTQYF
>TRBV18|TRBJ2-2
CASSPLQGTGLFF
>TRBV3-1/TRBV3-2|TRBJ2-2
CASSHRRNTGELFF
>TRBV4-3|TRBJ1-4
CASSHQWTGSGPTNEKLFF
>TRBV3-1/TRBV3-2|TRBJ2-7
CASSPRTGQGEQYF
>TRBV25-1|TRBJ1-1
CASSHLVGNTEAFF
>TRBV6-5|TRBJ1-3
CASSYATGIHTIYF
>TRBV5-6|TRBJ1-5
CASSSSLNRGSNQPQHF
>TRBV29-1|TRBJ2-7
CSVLTTGQHKQYF
>TRBV6-5|TRBJ1-5
CASSPTAFNQPQHF
>TRBV7-7|TRBJ2-1
CASSLGGGLYNEQFF
>TRBV19|TRBJ1-1
CASSYRGVRTEAFF
>TRBV7-3|TRBJ2-3
CASSLEVEGSTDTQYF
>TRBV19|TRBJ2-7
CASSISAGLSYEQYF
>TRBV11-2|TRBJ1-4
CASSAQGEREKLFF